This entry features one T cell receptor (beta chain) sequence. The V and J ends lost 0 bases and 1 base, in that order; junction bases with no gene match: 1. CDR3 length: 16 amino acids. Germline CDR1 reads SGHTA; CDR2 reads FQGNSA. These data originate in a study of blood T cell repertoires in COVID-19. As handled by the study authors: Amplification from reference gene primers served as the basis for estimated nucleated cell counts. The assay was immunoSEQ multiplex PCR, and TCRdb's table has in-frame clones only and misses some. D and trimming come from the DNA, and the V and J calls and clone size come from that table. The sample records roughly 140,000 clones, around nine tenths being singletons.

This sequence originates from a woman aged 40 to 49 with acute or convalescent COVID-19. Sequencing input: peripheral blood. The chain joins TRBV7-2 to TRBJ2-1; 9 bases are a match to TRBD1. The CDR3 reads CASSLAGQGSYNEQFF. The CDR3 nucleotides are TGTGCCAGCAGCTTAGCAGGACAGGGGTCCTACAATGAGCAGTTCTTC. The complete variable domain, with remaining parts taken from reference TRBV7-2 and TRBJ2-1, reads GAGVSQSPSNKVTEKGKDVELRCDPISGHTALYWYRQSLGQGLEFLIYFQGNSAPDKSGLPSDRFSAERTGGSVSTLTIQRTQQEDSAVYLCASSLAGQGSYNEQFFGPGTRLTVL.